This T cell receptor (beta chain) was captured by sequencing in a study of blood T cell repertoires in COVID-19 (dated by TCRdb to 2020 to 2021). With regard to the full study: Collaborator samples came from the United States, Italy and Spain and covered acute and convalescent phases of COVID-19. The material from the prospective study consisted of cDNA or gDNA derived from T cells, B-cell-depleted T cells, or PBMCs. Deeply sampled blood TCRbeta repertoires from subjects exposed to, actively infected with, or recovered from COVID-19 were included in the dataset. A freely available public database, intended as a resource for researchers studying the immune response to SARS-CoV-2, is where the repertoires were released. Samples came from the ongoing ImmuneRACE study (first 160 participants) plus 1,254 subjects from 6 global collaborators. The sample metadata nearly always contained a de-identified subject ID, COVID-19 status, age in years and sex. HLA class I and class II types, where available, came from metadata supplied by the sample provider rather than from assay-based typing. Overall study outcomes, separate from this receptor: Clinical and demographic metadata were provided uncurated, with the amount varying by source and participant.

TCRbeta CDR3 regions were amplified from genomic DNA using the immunoSEQ Assay, a bias-controlled multiplex PCR. Per the authors' processing: Within the assay, amplification of reference gene primers was used to estimate how many nucleated cells each sample contained. To quantify the absolute abundance of each unique TCRbeta CDR3 rearrangement, sequence reads were collapsed and filtered. For each sample, productive Simpson clonality was calculated by taking the square root of Simpson's diversity index across productive rearrangements. Not all clones reach the TCRdb copy of this immuneACCESS table, which keeps in-frame sequences only. Checked studies attribute under half of the gap to unresolved V genes and leave the rest unexplained. That table supplies the V and J calls and clone size; D and trimming were determined from the DNA. In all, the sample holds 250,000 to 300,000 clones, and almost 90% of those were seen once. The ten largest account for over 9% of the sample.

At one collaborating source in Seattle, patients were enrolled during active infection and were followed longitudinally through the course of disease. Whole blood was collected in K2EDTA tubes by collaborating institutions according to the institutions' own protocols. Collaborator samples were shipped for TCRbeta analysis as frozen whole blood, isolated PBMCs, or DNA extracted from either sample type. The germline V gene specifies KGHSH as CDR1 and LQKENI as CDR2. From the cysteine through the phenylalanine, the CDR3 covers 15 amino acids. Only the CDR3 part of the read is kept: 45 bases, read in frame from the first base. At the junction V is shortened by 3 bases and J by 5 bases; bases outside the gene matches: 4. Turning to this clone: Its recognized antigen is unknown. The sample holds no much larger clone one base away, and base qualities are not on file.

The chain links TRBV18 with TRBJ1-6; 7 bases in the middle match TRBD1. The TCR originated in a woman in her 30s with COVID-19, enrolled during active disease. The sample consisted of peripheral blood. The sequenced DNA is TGTGCCAGCTCACCTGGGGGACAGCATAATTCACCCCTCCACTTT. This sequence encodes CASSPGGQHNSPLHF.